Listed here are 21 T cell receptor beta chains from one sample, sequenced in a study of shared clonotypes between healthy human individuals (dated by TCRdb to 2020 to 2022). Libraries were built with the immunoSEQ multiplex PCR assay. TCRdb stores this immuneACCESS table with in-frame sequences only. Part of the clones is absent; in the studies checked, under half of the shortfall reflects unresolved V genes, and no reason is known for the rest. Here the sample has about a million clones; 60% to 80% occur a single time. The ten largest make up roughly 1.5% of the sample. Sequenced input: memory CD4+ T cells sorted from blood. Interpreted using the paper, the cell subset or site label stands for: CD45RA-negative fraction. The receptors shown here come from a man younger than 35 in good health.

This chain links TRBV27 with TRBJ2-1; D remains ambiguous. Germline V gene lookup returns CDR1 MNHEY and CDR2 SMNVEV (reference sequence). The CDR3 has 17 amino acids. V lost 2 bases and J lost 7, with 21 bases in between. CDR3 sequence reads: CASSLGVRVAWSNEQFF. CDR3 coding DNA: TGTGCCAGCAGTTTAGGGGTTAGGGTAGCTTGGTCAAATGAGCAGTTCTTC.

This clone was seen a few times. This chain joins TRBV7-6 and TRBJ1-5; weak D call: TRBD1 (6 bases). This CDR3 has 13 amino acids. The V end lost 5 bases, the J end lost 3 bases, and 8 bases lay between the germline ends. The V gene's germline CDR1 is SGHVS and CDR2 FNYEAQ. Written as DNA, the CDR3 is TGTGCCAGCAGCCGGGACATCAATCAGCCCCAGCATTTT. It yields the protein CASSRDINQPQHF.

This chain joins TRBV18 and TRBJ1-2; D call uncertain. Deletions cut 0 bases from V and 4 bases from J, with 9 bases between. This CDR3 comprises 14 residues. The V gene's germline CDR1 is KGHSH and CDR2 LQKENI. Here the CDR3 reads CASSPPTSAYGYTF. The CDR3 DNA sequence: TGTGCCAGCTCACCACCCACCTCTGCCTATGGCTACACCTTC.

CDR3 in DNA: TGTGCCAGCAGCCCTTACAGGGAGGGCTCTGAAGCTTTCTTT. The encoded protein is CASSPYREGSEAFF. The V gene is TRBV5-6, the J gene TRBJ1-1; maybe TRBD1 (6 bases). Trimming removed 4 bases from V and 6 bases from J, with 16 bases in between. The germline V gene encodes CDR1 SGHDT and CDR2 YYEEEE. CDR3 size: 14 residues.

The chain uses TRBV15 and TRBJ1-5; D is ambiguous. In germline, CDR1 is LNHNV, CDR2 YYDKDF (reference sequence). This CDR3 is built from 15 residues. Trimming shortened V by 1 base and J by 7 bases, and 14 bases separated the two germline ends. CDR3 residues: CATSRGLAERQPQHF. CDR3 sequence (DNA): TGTGCCACCAGCAGAGGGCTCGCGGAACGGCAGCCCCAGCATTTT.

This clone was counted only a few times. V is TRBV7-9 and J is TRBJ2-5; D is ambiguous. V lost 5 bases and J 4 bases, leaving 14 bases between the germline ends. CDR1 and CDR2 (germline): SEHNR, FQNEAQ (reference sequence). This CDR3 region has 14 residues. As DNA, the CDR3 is TGTGCCAGCAGCCAGGTAGTAGGACGAGAGACCCAGTACTTC. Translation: CASSQVVGRETQYF.

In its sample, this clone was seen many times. CDR3 DNA: TGTGCCAGCAGCCAAGCCGGGACTAGCGGGGGCGGGGAGACCCAGTACTTC. The encoded protein is CASSQAGTSGGGETQYF. This chain uses TRBV4-2 with TRBJ2-5; 14 bases are a match to TRBD2. CDR1 and CDR2 from the germline V gene are LGHNA and YNFKEQ. The CDR3 contains 17 residues. The trim removed 1 base at V and 5 bases at J, leaving 6 bases unmatched.

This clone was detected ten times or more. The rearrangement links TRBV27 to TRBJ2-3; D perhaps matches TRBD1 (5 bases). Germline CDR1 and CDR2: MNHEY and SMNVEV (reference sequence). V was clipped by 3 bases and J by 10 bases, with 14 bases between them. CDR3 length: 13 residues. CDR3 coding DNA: TGTGCCAGCAGTTTCCCGCAAACCAGGGCGCAGTATTTT. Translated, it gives CASSFPQTRAQYF.

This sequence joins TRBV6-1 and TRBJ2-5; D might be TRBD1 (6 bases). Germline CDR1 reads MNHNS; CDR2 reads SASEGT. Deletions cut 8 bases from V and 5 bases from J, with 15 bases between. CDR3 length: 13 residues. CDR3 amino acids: CASLRGGQETQYF. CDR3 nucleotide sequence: TGTGCCAGCCTCAGGGGCGGTCAGGAGACCCAGTACTTC.

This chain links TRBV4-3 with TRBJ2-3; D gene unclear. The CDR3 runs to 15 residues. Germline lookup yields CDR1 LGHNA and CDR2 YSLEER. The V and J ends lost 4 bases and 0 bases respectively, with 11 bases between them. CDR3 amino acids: CASSPTTFSTDTQYF. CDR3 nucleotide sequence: TGCGCCAGCAGCCCAACGACGTTTAGCACAGATACGCAGTATTTT.

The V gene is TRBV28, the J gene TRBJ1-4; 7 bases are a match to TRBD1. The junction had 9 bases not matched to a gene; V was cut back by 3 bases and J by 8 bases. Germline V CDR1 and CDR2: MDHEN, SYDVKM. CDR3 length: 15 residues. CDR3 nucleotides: TGTGCCAGCAGTTTGGCCCCCCCACAGGGGGAAAAACTGTTTTTT. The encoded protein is CASSLAPPQGEKLFF.

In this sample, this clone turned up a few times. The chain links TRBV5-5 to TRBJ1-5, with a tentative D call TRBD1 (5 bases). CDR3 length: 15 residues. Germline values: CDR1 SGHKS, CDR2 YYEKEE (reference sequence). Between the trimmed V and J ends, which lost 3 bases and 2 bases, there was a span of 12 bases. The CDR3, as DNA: TGTGCCAGCAGCTGGGACGTTGGTGGCAATCAGCCCCAGCATTTT. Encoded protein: CASSWDVGGNQPQHF.

In nucleotides, the CDR3 is TGTGCCAGCAGGGAGGTGACAGGCGGCACCGGGGAGCTGTTTTTT. Its translation is CASREVTGGTGELFF. The rearrangement joins TRBV2 to TRBJ2-2; maybe TRBD1 (6 bases). V dropped 6 bases and J dropped 4 bases, with 15 bases sitting between them. The germline V gene has CDR1 SNHLY and CDR2 FYNNEI. This CDR3 is 15 amino acids long.

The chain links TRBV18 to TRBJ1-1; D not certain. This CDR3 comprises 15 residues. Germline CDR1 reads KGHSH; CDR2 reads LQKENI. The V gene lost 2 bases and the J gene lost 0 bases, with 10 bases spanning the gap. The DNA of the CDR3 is TGTGCCAGCTCACCAAACGTTTTCCTGAACACTGAAGCTTTCTTT. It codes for CASSPNVFLNTEAFF.

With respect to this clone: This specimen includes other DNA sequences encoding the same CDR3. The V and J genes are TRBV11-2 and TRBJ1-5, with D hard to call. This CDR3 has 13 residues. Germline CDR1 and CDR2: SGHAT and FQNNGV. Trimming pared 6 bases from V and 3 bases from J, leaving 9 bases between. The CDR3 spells CASSLTPNQPQHF. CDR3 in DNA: TGTGCCAGCAGTTTAACCCCCAATCAGCCCCAGCATTTT. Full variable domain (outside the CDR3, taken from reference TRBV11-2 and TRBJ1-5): EAGVAQSPRYKIIEKRQSVAFWCNPISGHATLYWYQQILGQGPKLLIQFQNNGVVDDSQLPKDRFSAERLKGVDSTLKIQPAKLEDSAVYLCASSLTPNQPQHFGDGTRLSIL.

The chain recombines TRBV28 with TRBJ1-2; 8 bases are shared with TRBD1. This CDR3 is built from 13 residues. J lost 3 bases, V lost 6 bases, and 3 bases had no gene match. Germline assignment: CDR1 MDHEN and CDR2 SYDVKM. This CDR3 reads CASRTGEYYGYTF. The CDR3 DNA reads TGTGCCAGCAGGACAGGGGAGTACTATGGCTACACCTTC.

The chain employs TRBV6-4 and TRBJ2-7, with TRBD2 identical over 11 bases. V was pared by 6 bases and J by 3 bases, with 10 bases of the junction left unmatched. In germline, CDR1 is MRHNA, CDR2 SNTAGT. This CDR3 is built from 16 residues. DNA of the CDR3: TGTGCCAGCAGGCCCCTTACTAGCGGGAGACTCTACGAGCAGTACTTC. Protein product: CASRPLTSGRLYEQYF.

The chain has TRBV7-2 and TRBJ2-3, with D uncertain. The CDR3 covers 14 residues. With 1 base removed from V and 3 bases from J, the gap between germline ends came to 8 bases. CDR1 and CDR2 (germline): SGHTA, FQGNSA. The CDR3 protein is CASSLDSSTDTQYF. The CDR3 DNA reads TGTGCCAGCAGCTTAGATTCGTCGACAGATACGCAGTATTTT. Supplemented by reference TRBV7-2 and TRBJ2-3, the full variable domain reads GAGVSQSPSNKVTEKGKDVELRCDPISGHTALYWYRQSLGQGLEFLIYFQGNSAPDKSGLPSDRFSAERTGGSVSTLTIQRTQQEDSAVYLCASSLDSSTDTQYFGPGTRLTVL.

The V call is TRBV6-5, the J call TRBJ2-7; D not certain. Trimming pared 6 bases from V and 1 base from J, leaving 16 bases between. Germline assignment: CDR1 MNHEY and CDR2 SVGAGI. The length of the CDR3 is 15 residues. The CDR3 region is CASRPDTASSYEQYF. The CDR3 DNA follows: TGTGCCAGCAGACCCGACACGGCGTCGTCCTACGAGCAGTACTTC.

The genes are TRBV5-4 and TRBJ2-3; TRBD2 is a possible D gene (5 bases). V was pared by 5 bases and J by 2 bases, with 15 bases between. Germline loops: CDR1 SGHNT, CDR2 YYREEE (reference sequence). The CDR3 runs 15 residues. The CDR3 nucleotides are TGTGCCAGCAGTCCCGGCCCAGACTACACAGATACGCAGTATTTT. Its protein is CASSPGPDYTDTQYF.

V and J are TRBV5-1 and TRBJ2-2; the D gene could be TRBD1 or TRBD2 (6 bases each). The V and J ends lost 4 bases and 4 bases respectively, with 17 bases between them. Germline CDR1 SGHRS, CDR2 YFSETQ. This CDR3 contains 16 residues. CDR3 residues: CASSRDPQGGTGELFF. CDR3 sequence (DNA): TGCGCCAGCAGCCGTGACCCACAGGGAGGCACCGGGGAGCTGTTTTTT.